The source of this T cell receptor (beta chain) is a study of Ad26.COV2.S vaccination and SARS-CoV-2 variants. As to this clone: This CDR3 is also generated by other DNA sequences in the sample.

The treatment was: around 19 received Ad26.COV2.S at low or high dose, single or two shots; about 5 received placebo; per-sample allocation not given. Samples were taken on day 63 after the first vaccine or placebo injection. The V gene lost 1 base and the J gene lost 1 base, with 5 bases spanning the gap. CDR1 is SGHRS and CDR2 is YFSETQ in the germline V gene. The CDR3 extends over 13 amino acids. TCRdb's table, derived via immunoSEQ multiplex PCR, lists solely in-frame clones and lacks some. The table includes around 300,000 clones, around 89% detected once. The sequence came from a person between 18 and 60 years old who received the Ad26.COV2.S COVID-19 vaccine or a placebo. The source material was peripheral blood, sampled in a trial of Ad26.COV2.S vaccine versus placebo. The chain joins TRBV5-1 to TRBJ1-1; D remains unclear. CDR3 bases: TGCGCCAGCAGCTTGTCAGAGAACACTGAAGCTTTCTTT. Protein sequence: CASSLSENTEAFF.